This T cell receptor (beta chain) was identified in a study of response to subunit inactivated influenza vaccine (dated by TCRdb to the late 2010s). Some background on the complete study: Deep quantitative T cell receptor repertoire profiling was used in the study to track responses to a trivalent subunit inactivated influenza vaccine.

About this clonotype itself: The target of this receptor is not known. Nothing much larger sits one base from this clone, and base qualities are not available.

The library relied on RT-PCR. Sequenced using an Illumina HiSeq 2500. The public reads were run again by TCRdb, first through fastp at Q25 and then through MiXCR, and only productive beta chains were kept. Entries are consolidated by CDR3 protein sequence, retaining the most common genes and DNA. A total of just over 300,000 distinct CDR3 sequences appear in this sample, approximately 21% of them only once. The ten largest clones capture 10% of the sample. The full study reports these points: The authors proposed that each seasonal influenza vaccination may bring in only a limited number of new T cells.

Measured from the cysteine to the phenylalanine, the CDR3 is 14 residues long. The entry retains the CDR3 DNA only, 42 bases that are in frame from base 1. For this chain, trimming is 0 bases at the V end and 9 bases at the J end, and the number of junction bases without a gene match is 7. CDR1 and CDR2 were assigned from the germline V gene as SGHDT and YYEEEE. This sample comprised PBMCs from blood, obtained approximately 20 months after vaccination. The sequence is built from TRBV5-6 and TRBJ1-1, with TRBD1 matching 8 junction bases. The clonotype originates from a man in his fifties or sixties who received an inactivated influenza vaccine. Donor details come from another sample of the same person, matched by shared clones. The CDR3 corresponds to CASSLANGQGKAFF. The nucleotide sequence is TGTGCCAGCAGCTTGGCCAACGGACAGGGAAAAGCTTTCTTT.